The 29 T cell receptor beta chains below come from one sample, sequenced in a study of cytomegalovirus exposure and HLA in healthy donors. Use of 60 Vbeta and 13 Jbeta primers characterized the PCR. The data were produced by immunoSEQ multiplex PCR, yet TCRdb's version contains in-frame clones alone and is incomplete. Of approximately 210,000 clones listed, around 87% are singletons. Sample: PBMCs. All receptors derive from a man aged 30 to 39 in good health and CMV-seronegative.

This sequence joins TRBV7-2 and TRBJ1-1; D is ambiguous. Germline V gives CDR1 SGHTA, CDR2 FQGNSA. V was pared by 3 bases and J by 3 bases, with 11 bases between. This CDR3 region has 14 residues. CDR3 in DNA: TGTGCCAGCAGCTTGACTCGGTCGTACACTGAAGCTTTCTTT. It codes for CASSLTRSYTEAFF.

The gene calls are TRBV15 and TRBJ1-2; no definite D call. Trimming removed 0 bases at V and 12 bases at J, with 11 bases between. The CDR3 is 12 amino acids. CDR1 and CDR2 from the germline V gene are LNHNV and YYDKDF (reference sequence). The DNA for the CDR3 is TGTGCCACCAGCAGAGATCGGAGGCGCAACACCTTC. This encodes CATSRDRRRNTF.

This clone appeared a few times. The rearrangement links TRBV19 to TRBJ2-1, with 9 bases that match TRBD2. CDR1 and CDR2 from the germline V gene are LNHDA and SQIVND (reference sequence). The V and J ends lost 3 bases and 6 bases, in that order; junction bases with no gene match: 6. The CDR3 spans 15 residues. The CDR3 reads CASSMAGLAFNEQFF. For the CDR3, the DNA is TGTGCCAGTAGTATGGCTGGACTAGCGTTCAATGAGCAGTTCTTC. Looking up the rest from reference TRBV19 and TRBJ2-1 gives the full variable domain: DGGITQSPKYLFRKEGQNVTLSCEQNLNHDAMYWYRQDPGQGLRLIYYSQIVNDFQKGDIAEGYSVSREKKESFPLTVTSAQKNPTAFYLCASSMAGLAFNEQFFGPGTRLTVL.

This clone was recorded a few times. The chain joins TRBV4-3 to TRBJ1-1; D might be TRBD1 (6 bases). Germline CDR1 LGHNA, CDR2 YSLEER. V was shortened by 2 bases and J by 0 bases, with 13 bases between the two germline ends. This CDR3 has 16 amino acids. The CDR3 spells CASSQRGIGLNTEAFF. CDR3 nucleotide sequence: TGCGCCAGCAGCCAAAGGGGGATAGGGTTGAACACTGAAGCTTTCTTT.

V usage is TRBV6-5 and J usage is TRBJ2-5; possible D gene TRBD2, 7 bases. The CDR3 has 15 amino acids. V was trimmed by 4 bases and J by 5 bases, leaving 17 bases between them. Looked up from germline, CDR1 is MNHEY and CDR2 is SVGAGI. The CDR3 DNA reads TGTGCCAGCAGTTCCTACAGGGAGGGTAGGGAGACCCAGTACTTC. Translation: CASSSYREGRETQYF.

The rearrangement joins TRBV2 to TRBJ2-5, with TRBD2 matching 7 bases. This CDR3 is 14 amino acids long. J was trimmed by 6 bases and V by 8 bases; bases with no gene match: 12. The germline V gene encodes CDR1 SNHLY and CDR2 FYNNEI. The CDR3 reads CASLGTTQYKTQYF. DNA of the CDR3: TGTGCCAGCCTAGGGACTACCCAGTATAAGACCCAGTACTTC. The complete variable domain, with remaining parts taken from reference TRBV2 and TRBJ2-5, reads EPEVTQTPSHQVTQMGQEVILRCVPISNHLYFYWYRQILGQKVEFLVSFYNNEISEKSEIFDDQFSVERPDGSNFTLKIRSTKLEDSAMYFCASLGTTQYKTQYFGPGTRLLVL.

The V call is TRBV6-6, the J call TRBJ1-3; D possibly corresponds to TRBD1 (5 bases). V was shortened by 10 bases and J by 9 bases, with 22 bases between the two germline ends. Germline-derived CDR1 and CDR2 are MNHNY and SVGAGI (reference sequence). CDR3 length: 14 amino acids. In DNA form, the CDR3 reads TGTGCCACCCAGGGATTGGGAATCGGGGGCACCATATATTTT. This codes for CATQGLGIGGTIYF.

The rearrangement uses TRBV6-1 and TRBJ1-1; 9 bases are shared with TRBD1. The junction had 4 bases not matched to a gene; V was cut back by 8 bases and J by 3 bases. Germline CDR1 is MNHNS and CDR2 is SASEGT. The CDR3 is 13 residues long. DNA of the CDR3: TGTGCCAGCCGGGGACAGGGTTACACTGAAGCTTTCTTT. Its protein is CASRGQGYTEAFF.

The chain carries TRBV28 and TRBJ1-3; D is unclear. Trimming removed 6 bases at V and 0 bases at J, with 9 bases between. Looked up from germline, CDR1 is MDHEN and CDR2 is SYDVKM. This CDR3 region has 14 residues. CDR3 in amino acids: CASRTDFSGNTIYF. In DNA form, the CDR3 reads TGTGCCAGCAGAACTGACTTCTCTGGAAACACCATATATTTT.

This sequence joins TRBV4-2 and TRBJ2-5; 8 bases are shared with TRBD2. The end of the DNA aligns better with TRBJ2-7, so the J call may be wrong. Looked up from germline, CDR1 is LGHNA and CDR2 is YNFKEQ. The CDR3 consists of 16 residues. CDR3 in amino acids: CASSQDEGSGAYEQYF. The CDR3 DNA is TGTGCCAGCAGCCAAGACGAGGGTAGCGGGGCCTACGAGCAGTACTTC.

J is TRBJ2-7 and V is TRBV6-6; the match to TRBD1 covers 9 bases. Germline V lookup: CDR1 MNHNY, CDR2 SVGAGI (reference sequence). The CDR3 is 13 residues long. J gave up 6 bases and V 7 bases, and 7 bases lay outside the gene matches. The CDR3 loop is CASTRDRVGEQYF. The CDR3 bases are TGTGCCAGCACCCGGGACAGGGTGGGCGAGCAGTACTTC.

On this clone itself: Compared with germline, one end of the junction differs, possibly owing to a read error. Other DNA sequences in the same sample also yield this CDR3. This chain connects TRBV5-8 to TRBJ1-4; weak D call: TRBD1 (5 bases). Germline V lookup: CDR1 SGHTS, CDR2 YDEGEE. This CDR3 spans 18 amino acids. This CDR3 is CASSPRKGRGRTNEKLFF. As DNA, the CDR3 is TGTGCCAGCAGCCCCAGGAAAGGCCGGGGGAGAACTAATGAAAAGCTGTTTTTT. Full variable domain (remainder filled in from reference TRBV5-8 and TRBJ1-4): EAGVTQSPTHLIKTRGQQATLRCSPISGHTSVYWYQQALGLGLQFLLWYDEGEERNRGNFPPRFSGRQFPNYSSELNVNALELEDSALYLCASSPRKGRGRTNEKLFFGSGTQLSVL.

This clone turned up a few times. The chain recombines TRBV30 with TRBJ2-1; D might be TRBD1 (6 bases). The germline V gene encodes CDR1 GTSNPN and CDR2 SVGIG (reference sequence). Trimming took off 1 base at V and 0 bases at J, with 19 bases between the two ends. The CDR3 extends over 18 amino acids. The CDR3 reads CAWSEGVEGDISYNEQFF. The CDR3 DNA reads TGTGCCTGGAGTGAGGGTGTTGAGGGGGATATCTCCTACAATGAGCAGTTCTTC.

CDR3 region: CASSPDNSPLHF. The CDR3 coding sequence is TGTGCCAGCAGCCCCGATAATTCACCCCTCCACTTT. V gene TRBV7-9 combines with J gene TRBJ1-6; D is undetermined. V was pared by 5 bases and J by 5 bases, with 4 bases between. The V gene's germline CDR1 is SEHNR and CDR2 FQNEAQ (reference sequence). The CDR3 is 12 amino acids.

The chain joins TRBV15 to TRBJ2-3; D is unclear. This CDR3 contains 12 residues. CDR1 is LNHNV and CDR2 is YYDKDF in the germline V gene (reference sequence). The ends were cut back, 5 bases at V and 5 bases at J, with 8 bases in the middle. CDR3 sequence (DNA): TGTGCCACCAGCTTTACTGGAGATACGCAGTATTTT. It is translated as CATSFTGDTQYF.

On this clone: Other DNA sequences in the sample encode the same CDR3. V is TRBV6-6 and J is TRBJ2-4; TRBD2 might be the D (5 bases). Germline CDR1 and CDR2: MNHNY and SVGAGI (reference sequence). Deletions cut 6 bases from V and 2 bases from J, with 17 bases between. The CDR3 sequence is 16 residues long. CDR3 nucleotides: TGTGCCAGCAGGCCGCCCGACTACGAAACCAAAAACATTCAGTACTTC. It yields the protein CASRPPDYETKNIQYF.

This clone occurred once. The chain joins TRBV27 to TRBJ1-5, with a possible D match to TRBD1 (6 bases). There are 15 residues in the CDR3. Looked up from germline, CDR1 is MNHEY and CDR2 is SMNVEV (reference sequence). V gave up 3 bases and J gave up 5 bases, with 14 bases separating them. DNA of the CDR3: TGTGCCAGCAGTTTGAGGGGGGGCAGACATCAGCCCCAGCATTTT. Protein product: CASSLRGGRHQPQHF.

The genes are TRBV30 and TRBJ1-5; the D gene is possibly TRBD1 (5 bases). Trimming cost V 2 bases and J 4 bases, with 18 bases left between them. This CDR3 comprises 16 residues. CDR1 is GTSNPN, CDR2 SVGIG, per germline (reference sequence). This chain's CDR3 is CAWSPPPTAINQPQHF. The CDR3 region has the DNA TGTGCCTGGAGTCCTCCTCCGACAGCAATAAATCAGCCCCAGCATTTT.

V gene TRBV19 combines with J gene TRBJ1-4, with 9 bases matching TRBD1. The CDR3 runs 15 residues. Trimming removed 3 bases from V and 7 bases from J; junction bases left unmatched: 6. Germline V gives CDR1 LNHDA, CDR2 SQIVND (reference sequence). The DNA for the CDR3 is TGTGCCAGTAGTATGACCGGGACAGGGACTGAAAAACTGTTTTTT. It encodes CASSMTGTGTEKLFF.

This chain uses TRBV27 with TRBJ1-3; tentative D call: TRBD1 (5 bases). The germline CDR1 and CDR2 sequences are MNHEY and SMNVEV (reference sequence). This CDR3 has 15 amino acids. Trimming removed 2 bases from V and 1 base from J, with 9 bases in between. The CDR3 protein is CASSLRGGSGNTIYF. The CDR3 DNA follows: TGTGCCAGCAGTTTACGGGGGGGATCTGGAAACACCATATATTTT.

The chain recombines TRBV19 with TRBJ1-4; tentatively, D is TRBD1 (6 bases). Germline lookup yields CDR1 LNHDA and CDR2 SQIVND (reference sequence). Trimming removed 3 bases at V and 1 base at J, with 15 bases between. This CDR3 region has 17 residues. The CDR3 region has the DNA TGTGCCAGTAGTATCGGAGGACAGTGGGGAACTAATGAAAAACTGTTTTTT. Translated: CASSIGGQWGTNEKLFF.

This chain links TRBV11-3 with TRBJ2-2; D may be TRBD1 (5 bases). The CDR3 extends over 14 amino acids. The V gene's germline CDR1 is SGHNT and CDR2 YENEEA. Trimming shortened V by 6 bases and J by 1 base, and 9 bases separated the two germline ends. The CDR3 region is CASSAGLNTGELFF. DNA for the CDR3: TGTGCCAGCAGTGCAGGGTTGAACACCGGGGAGCTGTTTTTT.

V is TRBV2 and J is TRBJ1-1; no clear D gene. Germline V gene sequence: CDR1 SNHLY, CDR2 FYNNEI. The CDR3 is 12 amino acids. Trimming cost V 4 bases and J 13 bases, with 16 bases left between them. CDR3 sequence reads: CASSGVPLVNFF. The CDR3 coding sequence is TGTGCCAGCAGTGGGGTCCCACTAGTTAATTTCTTT.

This clone appeared a few times. The chain carries TRBV28 and TRBJ2-1, with 7 bases matching TRBD2. This CDR3 region has 17 residues. Germline V CDR1 and CDR2: MDHEN, SYDVKM. The ends lost 7 bases at V and 0 bases at J; junction bases unmatched: 12. The CDR3 bases are TGTGCCAGCACGTCTAGCGGCGATCCAAGCTCCTACAATGAGCAGTTCTTC. It yields the protein CASTSSGDPSSYNEQFF.

The rearrangement uses TRBV29-1 and TRBJ1-1, with 8 bases fitting TRBD1. With V trimmed by 6 bases and J by 4 bases, 7 bases remained unmatched. The germline gives CDR1 SQVTM, CDR2 ANQGSEA. The CDR3 is made up of 13 amino acids. CDR3 bases: TGCAGCGTGGTGCAAACAGGGGGCACTGAAGCTTTCTTT. Protein sequence: CSVVQTGGTEAFF.

The rearrangement links TRBV15 to TRBJ2-7; possible D gene TRBD1, 5 bases. Trimming left V 2 bases short and J 5 bases short, with 10 bases between. Germline CDR1 reads LNHNV; CDR2 reads YYDKDF (reference sequence). This CDR3 has 13 residues. Here the CDR3 reads CATSRSQGNEQYF. The CDR3 DNA reads TGTGCCACCAGCAGAAGTCAGGGTAACGAGCAGTACTTC.

The rearrangement links TRBV6-1 to TRBJ2-7; 7 bases match TRBD2. This CDR3 contains 14 residues. The V segment lost 5 bases and the J segment 5 bases; nucleotides outside the gene matches: 9. Germline lookup yields CDR1 MNHNS and CDR2 SASEGT. The DNA of the CDR3 is TGTGCCAGCAGTTTGCGGGAGCCGCCCCACGAGCAGTACTTC. It codes for CASSLREPPHEQYF.

The chain has TRBV28 and TRBJ1-3; D possibly corresponds to TRBD1 (6 bases). V dropped 6 bases and J dropped 1 base, with 13 bases sitting between them. Per germline, CDR1 MDHEN and CDR2 SYDVKM. The CDR3 covers 15 residues. The CDR3 reads CASRVTGRSGNTIYF. The DNA of the CDR3 is TGTGCCAGCAGAGTGACAGGCCGTTCTGGAAACACCATATATTTT.

The chain carries TRBV18 and TRBJ1-5, with D unclear. This CDR3 comprises 14 residues. Trimming removed 0 bases at V and 11 bases at J, with 14 bases between. Germline V gene lookup returns CDR1 KGHSH and CDR2 LQKENI. The CDR3 protein is CASSPPAVKDSQHF. In nucleotides, the CDR3 is TGTGCCAGCTCACCACCGGCGGTGAAGGATTCCCAGCATTTT.